This T cell receptor (beta chain) derives from a study of memory CD4+ T cells and cytomegalovirus serostatus. The overall study: Donors were healthy Belgian adults, some 10 CMV seropositive and roughly 25 seronegative. Findings and caveats of the study: Each of roughly 65 CMV-associated TCRbeta sequences occurred in one to five individuals.

The V and J ends lost 3 bases and 3 bases, in that order; junction bases with no gene match: 4. From germline, CDR1 is MNHNS and CDR2 SASEGT. The CDR3 consists of 14 residues. Single viable CD3+CD4+CD8-CD45RO+ cells were sorted as the memory CD4+ T cells. Methods used by the authors: After removing out-of-frame reads, millions of distinct TCRbeta sequences remained. Profiled with immunoSEQ multiplex PCR; TCRdb holds only in-frame clones, not every one. V and J calls and clone size are as listed in that table; D and trimming were resolved from the DNA. Of 55,000 to 65,000 clones listed, 80% to 90% are singletons. Remarks on this clone: Its antigen is still unknown.

The sample taken for sequencing was memory CD4+ T cells from blood. The sequence was collected from an adult in good health and CMV-seronegative. The gene calls are TRBV6-1 and TRBJ1-2, with TRBD1 matching over 7 bases. The CDR3 sequence: CASSDRTGDYGYTF. CDR3 nucleotide sequence: TGTGCCAGCAGTGATCGGACAGGTGACTATGGCTACACCTTC.